This T cell receptor (beta chain) was captured in a study of T cell responses to AZD1222 COVID-19 vaccine. Overall study findings and caveats: Spike-spanning, vaccine-associated CD4 TCRs were dominant at 160-218 and 743-854. Variant regions that are unmutated are reportedly the target of nearly half of spike-specific TCRs. No day 14 peak samples; only post-peak repertoires were characterized.

Second doses at about 4 or about 12 weeks were pooled. In regard to this clone: Its antigen remains unknown.

Sequenced by immunoSEQ multiplex PCR; TCRdb stores in-frame clones only, minus some. The profile shows 90,000 to 150,000 clones, roughly 87% of them singletons. The sample was peripheral blood, taken 28 days after the second AZD1222 dose. The TCR sequence derives from an adult who received the AZD1222 COVID-19 vaccine.

CDR3 bases: TGTGCCAGCAGCTTGCGTTACGACCGCTCTGGGGCCAACGTCCTGACTTTC. This gives the protein CASSLRYDRSGANVLTF. The chain couples TRBV5-5 to TRBJ2-6, with D hard to call. The germline V gene encodes CDR1 SGHKS and CDR2 YYEKEE (reference sequence). The CDR3 length is 17 residues. Trimming took off 1 base at V and 0 bases at J, with 11 bases between the two ends.